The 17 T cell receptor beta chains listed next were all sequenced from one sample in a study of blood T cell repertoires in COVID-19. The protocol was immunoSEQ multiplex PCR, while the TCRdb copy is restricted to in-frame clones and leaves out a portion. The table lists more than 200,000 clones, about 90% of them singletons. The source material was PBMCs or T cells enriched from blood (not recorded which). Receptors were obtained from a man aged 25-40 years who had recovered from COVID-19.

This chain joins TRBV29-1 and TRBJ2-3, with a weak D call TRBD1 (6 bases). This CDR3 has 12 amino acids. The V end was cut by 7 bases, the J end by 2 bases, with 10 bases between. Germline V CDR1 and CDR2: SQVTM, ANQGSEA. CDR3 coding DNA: TGCAGCGGGCAGGGGCCCACAGATACGCAGTATTTT. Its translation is CSGQGPTDTQYF.

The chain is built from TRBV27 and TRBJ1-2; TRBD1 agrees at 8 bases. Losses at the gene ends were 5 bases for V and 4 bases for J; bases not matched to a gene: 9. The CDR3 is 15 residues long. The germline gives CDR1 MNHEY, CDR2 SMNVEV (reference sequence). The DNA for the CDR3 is TGTGCCAGCAGTCCGCGGACAGGGTCGCTCTATGGCTACACCTTC. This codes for CASSPRTGSLYGYTF.

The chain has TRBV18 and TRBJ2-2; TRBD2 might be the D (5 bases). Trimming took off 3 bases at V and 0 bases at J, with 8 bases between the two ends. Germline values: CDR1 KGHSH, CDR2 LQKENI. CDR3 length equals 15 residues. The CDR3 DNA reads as TGTGCCAGCTCACCCTGGGAGCCGAACACCGGGGAGCTGTTTTTT. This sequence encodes CASSPWEPNTGELFF.

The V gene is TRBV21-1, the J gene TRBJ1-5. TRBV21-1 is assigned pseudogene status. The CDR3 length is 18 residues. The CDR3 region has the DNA TGTGCCAGCAGCAAAGCAGCCCCGGGACTGGGAAAAAATCAGCCCCAGCATTTT. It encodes CASSKAAPGLGKNQPQHF.

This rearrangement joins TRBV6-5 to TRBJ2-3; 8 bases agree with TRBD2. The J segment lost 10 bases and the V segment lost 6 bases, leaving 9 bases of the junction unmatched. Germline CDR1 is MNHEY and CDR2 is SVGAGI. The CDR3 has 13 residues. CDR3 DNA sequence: TGTGCCAGCAGCCCCCATAGCGGGGCCCCGCAGTATTTT. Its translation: CASSPHSGAPQYF.

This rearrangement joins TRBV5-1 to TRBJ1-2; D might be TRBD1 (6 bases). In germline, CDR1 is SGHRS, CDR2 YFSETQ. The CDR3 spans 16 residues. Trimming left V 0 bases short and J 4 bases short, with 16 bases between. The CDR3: CASSLGQGFGLYGYTF. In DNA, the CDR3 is TGCGCCAGCAGCTTGGGGCAGGGGTTCGGACTCTATGGCTACACCTTC.

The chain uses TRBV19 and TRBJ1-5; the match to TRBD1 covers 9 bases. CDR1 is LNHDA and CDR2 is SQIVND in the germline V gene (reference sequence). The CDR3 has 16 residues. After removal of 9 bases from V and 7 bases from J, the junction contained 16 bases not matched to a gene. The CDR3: CASQQGARQGGQPQHF. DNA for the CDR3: TGTGCCAGCCAGCAGGGGGCCCGACAGGGGGGGCAGCCCCAGCATTTT.

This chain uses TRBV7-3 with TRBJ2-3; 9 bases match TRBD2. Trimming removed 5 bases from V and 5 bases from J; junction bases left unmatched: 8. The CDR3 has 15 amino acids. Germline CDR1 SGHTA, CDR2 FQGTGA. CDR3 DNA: TGTGCCAGCAGCCCCCTGGGACTAGCCCGAGATACGCAGTATTTT. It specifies CASSPLGLARDTQYF.

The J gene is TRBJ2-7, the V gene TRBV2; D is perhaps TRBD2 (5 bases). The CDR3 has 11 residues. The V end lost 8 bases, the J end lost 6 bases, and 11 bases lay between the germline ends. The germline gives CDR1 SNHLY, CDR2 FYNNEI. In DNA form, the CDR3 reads TGTGCCAGCTATCGCGGAGGCGAGCAGTACTTC. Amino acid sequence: CASYRGGEQYF.

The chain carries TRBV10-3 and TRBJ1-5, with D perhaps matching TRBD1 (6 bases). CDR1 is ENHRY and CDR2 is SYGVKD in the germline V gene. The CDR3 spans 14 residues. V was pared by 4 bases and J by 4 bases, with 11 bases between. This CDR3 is CAISGTGTNQPQHF. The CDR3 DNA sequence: TGTGCCATCAGTGGCACCGGGACAAATCAGCCCCAGCATTTT.

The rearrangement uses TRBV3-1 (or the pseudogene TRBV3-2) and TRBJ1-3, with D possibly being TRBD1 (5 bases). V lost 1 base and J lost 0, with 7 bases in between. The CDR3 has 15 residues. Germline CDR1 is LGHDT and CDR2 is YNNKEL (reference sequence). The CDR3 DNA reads TGTGCCAGCAGCCAAGCCACAGGCTCTGGAAACACCATATATTTT. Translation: CASSQATGSGNTIYF.

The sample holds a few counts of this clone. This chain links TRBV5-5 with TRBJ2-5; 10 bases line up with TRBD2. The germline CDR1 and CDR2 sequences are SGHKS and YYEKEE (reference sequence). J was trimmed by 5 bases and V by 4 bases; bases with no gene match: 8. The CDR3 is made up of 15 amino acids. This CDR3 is CASSLGLAGAETQYF. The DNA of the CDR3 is TGTGCCAGCAGCCTAGGTCTAGCGGGGGCCGAGACCCAGTACTTC.

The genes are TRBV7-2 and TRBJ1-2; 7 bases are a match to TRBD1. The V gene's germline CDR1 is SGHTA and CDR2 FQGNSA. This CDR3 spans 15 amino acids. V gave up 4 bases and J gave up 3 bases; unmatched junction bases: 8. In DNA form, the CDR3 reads TGTGCCAGCAGCTCACAGGGGAATCAAGACTATGGCTACACCTTC. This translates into CASSSQGNQDYGYTF. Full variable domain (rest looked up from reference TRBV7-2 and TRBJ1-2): GAGVSQSPSNKVTEKGKDVELRCDPISGHTALYWYRQSLGQGLEFLIYFQGNSAPDKSGLPSDRFSAERTGGSVSTLTIQRTQQEDSAVYLCASSSQGNQDYGYTFGSGTRLTVV.

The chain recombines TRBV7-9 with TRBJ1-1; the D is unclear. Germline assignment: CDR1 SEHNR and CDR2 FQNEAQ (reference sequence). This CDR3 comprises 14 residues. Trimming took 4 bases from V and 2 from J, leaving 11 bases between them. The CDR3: CASSSSGANTEAFF. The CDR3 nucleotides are TGTGCCAGCAGCTCCTCGGGAGCTAACACTGAAGCTTTCTTT.

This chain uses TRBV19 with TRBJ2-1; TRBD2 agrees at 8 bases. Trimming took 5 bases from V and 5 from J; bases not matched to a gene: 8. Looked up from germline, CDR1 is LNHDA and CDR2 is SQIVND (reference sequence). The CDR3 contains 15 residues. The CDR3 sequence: CASSSPVAGNNEQFF. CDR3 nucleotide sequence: TGTGCCAGTAGTTCACCGGTAGCGGGAAACAATGAGCAGTTCTTC.

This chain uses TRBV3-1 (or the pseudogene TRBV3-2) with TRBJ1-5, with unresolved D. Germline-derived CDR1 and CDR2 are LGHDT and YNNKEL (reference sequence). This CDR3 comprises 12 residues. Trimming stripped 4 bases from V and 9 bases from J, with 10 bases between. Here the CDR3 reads CASSPSEGPQHF. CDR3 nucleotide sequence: TGTGCCAGCAGCCCCTCCGAGGGGCCCCAGCATTTT.

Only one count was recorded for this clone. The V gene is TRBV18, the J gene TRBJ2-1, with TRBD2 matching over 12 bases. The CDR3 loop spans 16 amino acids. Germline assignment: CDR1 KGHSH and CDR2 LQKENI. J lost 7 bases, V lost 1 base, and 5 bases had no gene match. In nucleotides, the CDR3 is TGTGCCAGCTCACCACGACTAGCGGGAGTGCCGAATGAGCAGTTCTTC. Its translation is CASSPRLAGVPNEQFF.